This T cell receptor (beta chain) appears in the sequencing data of a study of T cell repertoires in cytomegalovirus infection. About the research overall: It was recently identified HLA-C-restricted and well-studied HLA-B-restricted CMV epitopes that the study used. Carrying CMV and the relevant HLA type showed in public TCR beta signatures.

TCRdb analysed the reads with MiXCR anew, one entry per CDR3 protein. This sample has hundreds of thousands of distinct CDR3 sequences, with more than 30% found just once. Points on this clonotype: Antigen unknown.

V shed 3 bases and J shed 3 bases, with 8 bases lying between them. Germline CDR1 is SQVTM and CDR2 is ANQGSEA. The CDR3 runs 12 residues. This sequence originates from a human donor in good health (CMV status not recorded). Some clones in this sample may be carry-over from other donors' samples. The chain has TRBV29-1 and TRBJ2-5, with D unclear. The sample was cultured PBMCs, taken from culture after CMV antigen stimulation. The CDR3 DNA follows: TGCAGCGTTGATAGGCAGGAAGAGACCCAGTACTTC. Translated, it gives CSVDRQEETQYF.